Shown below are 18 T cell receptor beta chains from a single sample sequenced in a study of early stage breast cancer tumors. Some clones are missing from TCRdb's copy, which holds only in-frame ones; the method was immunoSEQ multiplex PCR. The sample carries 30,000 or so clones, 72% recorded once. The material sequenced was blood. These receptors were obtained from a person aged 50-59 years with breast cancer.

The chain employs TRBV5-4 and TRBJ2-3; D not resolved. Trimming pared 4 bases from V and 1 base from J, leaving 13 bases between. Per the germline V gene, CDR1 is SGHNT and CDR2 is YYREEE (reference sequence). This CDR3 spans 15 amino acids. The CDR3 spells CASSRQSGRTDTQYF. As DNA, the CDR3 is TGTGCCAGCAGCCGACAATCAGGACGCACAGATACGCAGTATTTT.

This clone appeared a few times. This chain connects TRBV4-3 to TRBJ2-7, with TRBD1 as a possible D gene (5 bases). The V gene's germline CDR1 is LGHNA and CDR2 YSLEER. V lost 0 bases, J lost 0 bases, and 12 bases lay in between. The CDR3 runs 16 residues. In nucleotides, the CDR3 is TGCGCCAGCAGCCAAGATACAGGCGTTAGCTCCTACGAGCAGTACTTC. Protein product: CASSQDTGVSSYEQYF.

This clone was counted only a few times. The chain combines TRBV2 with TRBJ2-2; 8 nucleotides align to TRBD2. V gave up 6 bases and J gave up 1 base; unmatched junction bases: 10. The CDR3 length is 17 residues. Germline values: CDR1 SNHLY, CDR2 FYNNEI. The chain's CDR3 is CASSAPIAGGNTGELFF. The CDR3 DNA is TGTGCCAGCAGCGCTCCTATCGCGGGAGGGAACACCGGGGAGCTGTTTTTT. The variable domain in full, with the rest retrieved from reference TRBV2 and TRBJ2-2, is EPEVTQTPSHQVTQMGQEVILRCVPISNHLYFYWYRQILGQKVEFLVSFYNNEISEKSEIFDDQFSVERPDGSNFTLKIRSTKLEDSAMYFCASSAPIAGGNTGELFFGEGSRLTVL.

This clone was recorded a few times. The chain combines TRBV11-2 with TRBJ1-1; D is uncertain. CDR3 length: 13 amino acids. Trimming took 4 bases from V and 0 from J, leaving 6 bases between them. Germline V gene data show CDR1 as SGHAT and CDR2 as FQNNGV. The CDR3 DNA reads TGTGCCAGCAGCTCCCTTATGAACACTGAAGCTTTCTTT. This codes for CASSSLMNTEAFF.

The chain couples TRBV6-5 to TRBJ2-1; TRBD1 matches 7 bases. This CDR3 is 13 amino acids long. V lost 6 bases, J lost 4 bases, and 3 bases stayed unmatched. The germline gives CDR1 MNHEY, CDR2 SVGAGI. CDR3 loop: CASSRTGYNEQFF. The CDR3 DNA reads TGTGCCAGCAGCAGGACAGGTTACAATGAGCAGTTCTTC.

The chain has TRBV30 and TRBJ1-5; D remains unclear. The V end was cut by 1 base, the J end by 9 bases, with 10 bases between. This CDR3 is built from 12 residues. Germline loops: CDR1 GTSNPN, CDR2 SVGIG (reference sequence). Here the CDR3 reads CAWSANSAPQHF. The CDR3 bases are TGTGCCTGGAGTGCTAACTCTGCGCCCCAGCATTTT.

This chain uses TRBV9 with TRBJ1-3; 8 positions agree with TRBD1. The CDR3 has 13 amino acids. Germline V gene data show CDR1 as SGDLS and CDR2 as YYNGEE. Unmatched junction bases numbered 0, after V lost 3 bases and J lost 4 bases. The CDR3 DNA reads TGTGCCAGCAGCGGGGACAGGGGAAACACCATATATTTT. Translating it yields CASSGDRGNTIYF.

This chain's CDR3 is CASSSGTSFDYEQYF. Written as DNA, the CDR3 is TGTGCCAGCAGTTCCGGGACGAGCTTCGACTACGAGCAGTACTTC. The rearrangement joins TRBV7-6 to TRBJ2-7, with D possibly being TRBD1 or TRBD2 (5 bases each). The CDR3 length is 15 residues. Looked up from germline, CDR1 is SGHVS and CDR2 is FNYEAQ. V was pared by 6 bases and J by 3 bases, with 18 bases between.

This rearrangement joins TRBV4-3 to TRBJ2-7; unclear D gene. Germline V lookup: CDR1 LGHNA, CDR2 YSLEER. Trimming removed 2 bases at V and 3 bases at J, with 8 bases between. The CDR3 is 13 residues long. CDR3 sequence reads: CASSQLVNYEQYF. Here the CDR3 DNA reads TGCGCCAGCAGCCAATTAGTCAACTACGAGCAGTACTTC.

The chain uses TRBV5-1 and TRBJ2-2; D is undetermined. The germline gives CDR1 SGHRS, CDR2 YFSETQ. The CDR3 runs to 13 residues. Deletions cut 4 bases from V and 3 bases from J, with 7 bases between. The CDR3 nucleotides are TGCGCCAGCAGCGTGGAGTACACCGGGGAGCTGTTTTTT. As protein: CASSVEYTGELFF.

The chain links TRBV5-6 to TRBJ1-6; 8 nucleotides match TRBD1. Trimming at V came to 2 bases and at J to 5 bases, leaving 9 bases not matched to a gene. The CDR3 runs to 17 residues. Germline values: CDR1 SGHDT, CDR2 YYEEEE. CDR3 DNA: TGTGCCAGCAGCTTTCGGACAGGGACCCTTAATAATTCACCCCTCCACTTT. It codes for CASSFRTGTLNNSPLHF.

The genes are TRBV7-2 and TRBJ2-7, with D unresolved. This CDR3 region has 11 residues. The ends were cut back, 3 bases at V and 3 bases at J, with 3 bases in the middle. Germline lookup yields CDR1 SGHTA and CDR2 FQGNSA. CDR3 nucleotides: TGTGCCAGCAGCTTGAACTACGAGCAGTACTTC. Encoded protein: CASSLNYEQYF.

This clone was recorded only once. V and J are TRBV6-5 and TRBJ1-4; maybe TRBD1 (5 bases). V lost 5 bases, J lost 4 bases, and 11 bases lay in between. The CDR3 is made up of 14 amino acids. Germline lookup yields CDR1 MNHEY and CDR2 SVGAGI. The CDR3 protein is CASSATAINEKLFF. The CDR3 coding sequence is TGTGCCAGCAGTGCGACAGCGATTAATGAAAAACTGTTTTTT.

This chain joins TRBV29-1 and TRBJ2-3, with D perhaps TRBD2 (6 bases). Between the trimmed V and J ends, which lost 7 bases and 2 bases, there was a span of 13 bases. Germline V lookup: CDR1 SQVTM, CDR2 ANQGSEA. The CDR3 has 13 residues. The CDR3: CSELVADTDTQYF. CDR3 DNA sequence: TGCAGCGAACTAGTAGCGGACACAGATACGCAGTATTTT.

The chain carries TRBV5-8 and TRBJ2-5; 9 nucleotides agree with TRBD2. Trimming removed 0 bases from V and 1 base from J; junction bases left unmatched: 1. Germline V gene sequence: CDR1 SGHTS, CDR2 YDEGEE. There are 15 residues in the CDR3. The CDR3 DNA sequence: TGTGCCAGCAGCTTGGGACTAGCGGTCCAAGAGACCCAGTACTTC. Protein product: CASSLGLAVQETQYF.

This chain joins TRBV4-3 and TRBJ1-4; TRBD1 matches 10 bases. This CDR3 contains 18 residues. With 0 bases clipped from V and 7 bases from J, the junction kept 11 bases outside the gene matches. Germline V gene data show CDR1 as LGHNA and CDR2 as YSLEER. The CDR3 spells CASSQDGTGVSKFEKLFF. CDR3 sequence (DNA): TGCGCCAGCAGCCAAGATGGGACAGGGGTCTCTAAATTTGAAAAACTGTTTTTT.

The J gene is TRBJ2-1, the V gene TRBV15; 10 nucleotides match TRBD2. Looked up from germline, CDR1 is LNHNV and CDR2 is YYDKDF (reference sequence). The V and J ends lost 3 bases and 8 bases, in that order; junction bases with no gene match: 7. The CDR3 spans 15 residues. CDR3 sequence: CATSRVSGRWDEQFF. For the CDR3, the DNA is TGTGCCACCAGCAGGGTTAGCGGGAGGTGGGATGAGCAGTTCTTC.

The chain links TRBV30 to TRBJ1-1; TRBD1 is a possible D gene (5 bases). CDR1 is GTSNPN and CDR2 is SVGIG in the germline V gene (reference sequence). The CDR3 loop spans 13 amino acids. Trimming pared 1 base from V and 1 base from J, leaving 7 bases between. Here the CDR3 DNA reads TGTGCCTGGAGTGCCCAGGGGAACACTGAAGCTTTCTTT. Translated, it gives CAWSAQGNTEAFF.